This TCR beta chain was observed in a study of shared clonotypes between healthy human individuals. About the study: Aged 18 to 49, the donors were two women and three men. Three CD4 naive, three CD4 memory, two CD8 naive and one CD8 memory plate were used per donor. Study results and limitations: Few donors restricted represented genetic and exposure-history diversity. Clonotype sharing among donors was expected to depend on sequencing depth.

TCRdb's table, derived via immunoSEQ multiplex PCR, lists solely in-frame clones and lacks some. The table has around 560,000 clones, 90% to 95% seen once. This clone was recorded a few times. The antigen remains unidentified. This CDR3 spans 12 amino acids. V was cut by 6 bases and J by 1 base, with 9 bases left in between. Per the germline V gene, CDR1 is SQVTM and CDR2 is ANQGSEA. Naive CD8 cells comprised CD45RO-negative, CCR7-positively selected cells, excluding terminally differentiated effector memory CD45RA+ cells. Sequencing was done on a sample of naive CD8+ T cells sorted from blood. The V call is TRBV29-1, the J call TRBJ1-1; no clear D. This TCR derives from a woman younger than 45 in good health. CDR3 sequence: CSVVTSNTEAFF. CDR3 coding DNA: TGCAGCGTGGTAACCTCGAACACTGAAGCTTTCTTT.